This T cell receptor (beta chain) was retrieved from a study of CD8 T cells in ankylosing spondylitis. This CDR3 has 16 amino acids. In germline, CDR1 is SGHVS, CDR2 FNYEAQ. Trimming cost V 5 bases and J 4 bases; bases outside gene matches: 11. On this clonotype: Its target is unknown.

TCRdb fed the 5' RACE reads into MiXCR, producing one record per CDR3 protein. In the table there are more than 600,000 distinct CDR3 sequences, under 20% of which are singletons. Study-level results: It appeared that ankylosing spondylitis blood was characterized by a TCR beta motif of fewer than 10 highly homologous variants.

V usage is TRBV7-6 and J usage is TRBJ2-3; 8 positions agree with TRBD2. This clonotype originated in a male donor with ankylosing spondylitis. The sequenced sample was blood, either unsorted or a sorted T cell fraction (not recorded which). This CDR3 reads CASSPEFSGISDTQYF. The CDR3 DNA follows: TGTGCCAGCAGCCCGGAGTTTAGCGGGATCTCAGATACGCAGTATTTT.